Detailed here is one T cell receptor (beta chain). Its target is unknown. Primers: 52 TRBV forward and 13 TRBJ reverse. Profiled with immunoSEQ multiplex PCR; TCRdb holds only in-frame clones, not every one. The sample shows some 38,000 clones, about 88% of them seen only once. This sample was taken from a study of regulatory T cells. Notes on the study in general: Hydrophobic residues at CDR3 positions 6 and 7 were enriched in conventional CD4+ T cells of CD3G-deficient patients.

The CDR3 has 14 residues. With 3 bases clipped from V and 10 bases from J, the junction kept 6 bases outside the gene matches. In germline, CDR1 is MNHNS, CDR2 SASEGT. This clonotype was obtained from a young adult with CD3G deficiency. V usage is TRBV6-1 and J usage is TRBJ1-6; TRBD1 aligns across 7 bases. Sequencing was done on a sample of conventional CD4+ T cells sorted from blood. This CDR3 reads CASSETYRGSPLHF. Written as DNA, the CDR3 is TGTGCCAGCAGTGAGACTTACAGGGGATCACCCCTCCACTTT.